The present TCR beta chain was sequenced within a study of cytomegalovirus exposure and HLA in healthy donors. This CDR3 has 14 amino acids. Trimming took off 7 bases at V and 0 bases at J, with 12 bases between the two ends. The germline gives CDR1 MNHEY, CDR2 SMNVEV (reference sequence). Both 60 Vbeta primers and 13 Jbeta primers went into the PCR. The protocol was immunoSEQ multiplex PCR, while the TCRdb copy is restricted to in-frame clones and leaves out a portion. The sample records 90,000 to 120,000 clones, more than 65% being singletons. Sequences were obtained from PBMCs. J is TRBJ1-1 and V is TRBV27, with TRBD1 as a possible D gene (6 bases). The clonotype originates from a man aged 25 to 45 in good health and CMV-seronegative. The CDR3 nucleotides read TGTGCCAGCACCCGGACAGCCCTGAACACTGAAGCTTTCTTT. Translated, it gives CASTRTALNTEAFF.